This T cell receptor beta chain emerged from a study of PD-1 blockade in mismatch repair-deficient tumors. Whole-study findings and limits: After pembrolizumab, tumor-resident clones rose rapidly, then generally contracted before radiologic responses.

Profiling relied on immunoSEQ multiplex PCR, and the TCRdb table lists in-frame clones only, not all of them. Of about 38,000 clones listed, around 75% are singletons. In regard to this clone: What it binds is unknown.

J gave up 3 bases and V 4 bases, and 9 bases lay outside the gene matches. This CDR3 comprises 15 residues. CDR1 SGHVS and CDR2 FQNEAQ come from the germline V gene. The TCR sequence derives from an adult with mismatch repair-deficient cancer. The input for sequencing was peripheral blood, taken 4 weeks after starting pembrolizumab. V and J are TRBV7-8 and TRBJ2-7, with 7 bases lining up with TRBD1. The CDR3: CASSYPGQTYYEQYF. Here the CDR3 DNA reads TGTGCCAGCAGCTATCCGGGACAGACGTACTACGAGCAGTACTTC.